The sequence of this T cell receptor beta chain was determined in a study of molecular identifiers for immune sequencing clone quantification. Study-level findings and limits: Beyond 20 RNA copies, clones held over 97% of effector molecules, compared with under 1% in naive cells. Sizes of clones that are highly expanded could be underestimated (if identical TCR molecules share a barcode).

This clonotype was seen ten or more times. Its antigen is not known. Preparation methods for the bulk TCR libraries were those previously described, with listed TCR primers. TCRdb re-called the PCR reads through MiXCR, storing one row per CDR3 protein. The sample lists about half a million distinct CDR3 sequences, roughly 26% occurring once. V gave up 6 bases and J gave up 4 bases, with 9 bases separating them. The CDR3 is 13 amino acids. Germline CDR1 reads MNHEY; CDR2 reads SVGEGT. It was from roughly 20,000 to 1,000,000 sorted cells, with 10%, 30% or 50% RNA, that naive CD8 libraries came. The V call is TRBV6-2 or TRBV6-3, the J call TRBJ2-2, with D hard to call. The source is a human donor in good health. Some libraries in this study had Jurkat cell RNA spiked in. Input material: naive CD8+ T cells from blood, with Jurkat cell RNA spiked in. Regarding subset: FACS-sorted CD8+CD4-CCR7+CD45RA+ naive T cells. The CDR3 loop is CASRYSTTGELFF. CDR3 nucleotides: TGTGCCAGCAGATACAGTACCACCGGGGAGCTGTTTTTT.